This TCR beta chain is from a study of PD-1 blockade in classical Hodgkin lymphoma (dated by TCRdb to 2019 to 2021). At the level of the whole study: Nivolumab dosing was 3 mg/kg intravenously every 2 weeks, continuing until either disease progression or unacceptable toxicity. To define a peripheral blood immune signature of response to PD-1 blockade in classical Hodgkin lymphoma, the study combined TCR beta sequencing with CyTOF. Broad study findings and their caveats: The study was restricted to a single clinical trial cohort, and the causes of repertoire differences, possibly disease activity or prior therapy, were left undefined. Baseline diversity similar to that of newly diagnosed patients was observed in trial patients achieving complete response, whereas significantly lower diversity was observed in partial responders and progressors. Patients starting nivolumab less than 1 year after ASCT had lower diversity and were excluded from later analyses to avoid confounding by immune reconstitution. Baseline TCR diversity was reported as lower in newly diagnosed patients than in healthy donors, and lower still in relapsed/refractory patients. By C4D1, a significant rise was seen in CD4+ TCR diversity but not in CD8+ TCR diversity (p=0.0027 vs p=0.16), and the rise was most apparent among complete responders (p=0.02).

Genomic DNA was isolated using the Qiagen DNeasy kit from unsorted PBMCs as well as from negatively selected CD4+ and CD8+ fractions. Using primers that anneal to V and J segments, immunoSEQ multiplex PCR amplified the TCR beta CDR3 regions. A synthetic immune receptor repertoire was used to minimize amplification bias, and any residual bias was removed computationally once sequencing was done. The authors' analysis ran thus. Repertoire diversity was quantified as the Shannon entropy index using custom Python scripts. The unsorted, CD4+ and CD8+ repertoires were each analyzed separately, with the exception of combined analyses, where CD4+ and CD8+ sequences were merged in silico. A clone counted as expanded when the clone's frequency after treatment rose at least 2-fold relative to C1D1, and clones undetected at baseline were given a pseudocount of 0.5. Singleton clones were defined as clones with 0 or 1 copy at C1D1, and non-singleton clones were defined as clones with 2 or more copies. Clones expanded in unsorted samples were assigned a CD4+, CD8+ or unknown annotation through matching of protein sequences in sorted samples from the same patient. Wilcoxon tests on paired samples were used to test diversity changes from C1D1 to C4D1. TCRdb carries this immuneACCESS record with in-frame sequences only. Its versions omit some clonotypes, under half of them owing to an unresolved V gene in the studies checked, with the rest unexplained. Clone size and V and J calls were adopted from that table, with D and trimming inferred from the DNA. For this sample there are 28,000 or so clones; just under 80% appear just once. The top ten constitute roughly 16% of the sample.

In light of the paper, this sample's time point label describes: cycle 4 day 1 (C4D1), after six to seven weeks of nivolumab. Relapse after autologous stem cell transplantation had occurred in all trial patients, and cohorts A, B and C were distinguished by prior brentuximab vedotin exposure. A total of about 51 patients with relapsed/refractory classical Hodgkin lymphoma made up the trial cohort, and each patient's best overall response was complete response, partial response or progressive disease. Trial patients were treated with single-agent nivolumab in the multi-cohort phase II CheckMate 205 trial. Best overall response was determined by an independent review committee according to the 2007 International Working Group response criteria. PBMCs from the trial were collected at three points: immediately before nivolumab initiation (C1D1), and during therapy at cycle 2 day 1 and cycle 4 day 1. Peripheral blood was collected in 8 mL Vacutainer Cell Preparation Tubes, from which PBMCs were isolated by centrifugation and then cryopreserved.

As concerns this clone: It has no known antigen specificity. Per-base quality was not reported, and no clone a single base away is much larger than it.

The CDR3 runs 12 residues from the cysteine to the phenylalanine. The DNA shown is the 36-base CDR3, in frame from base 1. The V end loses 6 bases and the J end loses 6 bases, and a stretch of 12 bases separates them. Looking up the germline V gene yields CDR1 MNHNS and CDR2 SASEGT. The sample in question was peripheral blood mononuclear cells (PBMCs), obtained before the fourth cycle of nivolumab. The V and J segments used are TRBV6-1 and TRBJ2-7; no D gene is confidently identified. This TCR derives from a human donor with classical Hodgkin lymphoma. The CDR3 protein is CASSSTRIEQYF. Here is the DNA: TGTGCCAGCAGCTCGACGAGAATCGAGCAGTACTTC.